This T cell receptor (beta chain) was observed in a study of T cells in Graves' hyperthyroidism and ophthalmopathy. As for the study in general: It was at initial diagnosis, before any treatment, that peripheral blood was collected. Findings of the study overall: Ophthalmopathy onset followed model prediction by a median around six months.

Each patient was aged 18 to 65 and had newly diagnosed hyperthyroidism of under 2 months' duration. RNA transcripts provided the source from which TCR beta CDR3 regions were amplified. The HTBI primer set drove a first-round RT-PCR of the TCR CDR3. A single record per CDR3 protein comes from TCRdb applying MiXCR to the multiplex PCR reads. The sample consists of a few hundred thousand distinct CDR3 sequences, roughly 18% of them appearing once. For this clonotype: No antigen is known for it.

V gave up 6 bases and J gave up 7 bases; unmatched junction bases: 7. Germline CDR1 LNHDA, CDR2 SQIVND (reference sequence). This CDR3 has 15 amino acids. This chain joins TRBV19 and TRBJ2-2, with 11 positions matching TRBD2. What was sequenced was blood. This TCR came from a woman aged 50 to 60 with Graves' hyperthyroidism. The CDR3 spells CASSRSGRAYGELFF. DNA for the CDR3: TGTGCCAGTAGCCGTAGCGGGAGGGCGTACGGGGAGCTGTTTTTT.